This T cell receptor (beta chain) was sequenced for a study of cytomegalovirus exposure and HLA in healthy donors. The PCR was carried out with 60 Vbeta primers and 13 Jbeta primers. Clones were sequenced by immunoSEQ multiplex PCR, and TCRdb holds only the in-frame ones, with some missing. The sample has about 160,000 clones, 71% seen once. CDR3 length: 14 amino acids. This rearrangement joins TRBV21-1 to TRBJ2-1; the table's D call, TRBD2, was not checked against the DNA. TRBV21-1 is given as a pseudogene. The source is a woman younger than 45 in good health and CMV-seronegative. Source material: PBMCs. CDR3 sequence: CASSKVREDSEQFF. DNA for the CDR3: TGTGCCAGCAGCAAAGTACGGGAGGATAGTGAGCAGTTCTTC.